Below, 10 T cell receptor beta chains from the same sample are listed, as sequenced in a study of blood T cells in healthy people across ages. With a J-beta primer mix and a sample-barcoded 5' primer, a second PCR ran roughly 6 to 11 cycles. TCRdb re-called the 5' RACE reads through MiXCR, storing one row per CDR3 protein. Among 1.6 million or so distinct CDR3 sequences listed, roughly a third were seen once. The source material was blood. The receptors stem from a woman in her 30s in good health.

The chain carries TRBV15 and TRBJ2-3, with TRBD2 matching 10 bases. CDR3 length equals 16 residues. CDR1 is LNHNV, CDR2 YYDKDF, per germline (reference sequence). Trimming took 2 bases from V and 1 from J; bases not matched to a gene: 3. In nucleotides, the CDR3 is TGTGCCACCAGCAGACTTGGACTAGCGGGCACAGATACGCAGTATTTT. It codes for CATSRLGLAGTDTQYF.

This chain connects TRBV12-3 or TRBV12-4 to TRBJ1-2; a possible D gene is TRBD1 (6 bases). V was shortened by 7 bases and J by 6 bases, with 18 bases between the two germline ends. There are 14 residues in the CDR3. The CDR3 bases are TGTGCCAGCACCAAGGGGGACACAGAAAATGGCTACACCTTC. This encodes CASTKGDTENGYTF.

This clonotype came up a few times. The CDR3 spells CASSTPRDTESAPYEQYF. For the CDR3, the DNA is TGTGCCAGCAGTACCCCTAGGGACACCGAATCAGCCCCCTACGAGCAGTACTTC. V is TRBV28 and J is TRBJ2-5; weak D call: TRBD1 (6 bases). The J call is doubtful: the DNA matches TRBJ2-7 better. The germline V gene encodes CDR1 MDHEN and CDR2 SYDVKM. This CDR3 region has 18 residues.

Comments on this clonotype: This is likely a read error, given that the CDR3 carries no conserved phenylalanine or tryptophan at its end. V usage is TRBV10-3 and J usage is TRBJ1-2; 9 positions match TRBD1. This CDR3 has 16 amino acids. The germline V gene encodes CDR1 ENHRY and CDR2 SYGVKD. The CDR3 DNA reads as TGTGCACCACCTACTGGACAGGGGTGTGTACGCTATGGCTACACCGTC. This encodes CAPPTGQGCVRYGYTV.

This clonotype was recorded many times. The chain couples TRBV29-1 to TRBJ1-2, with TRBD1 identical over 9 bases. The CDR3 has 15 residues. The V segment lost 0 bases and the J segment 2 bases; nucleotides outside the gene matches: 4. Germline CDR1 SQVTM, CDR2 ANQGSEA. The CDR3 loop is CSVEESGTGNYGYTF. Here the CDR3 DNA reads TGCAGCGTTGAAGAAAGCGGGACAGGGAACTATGGCTACACCTTC.

This clonotype was observed many times. This sequence joins TRBV27 and TRBJ2-5, with 11 bases lining up with TRBD2. Germline V gene sequence: CDR1 MNHEY, CDR2 SMNVEV (reference sequence). The CDR3 contains 15 residues. V gave up 3 bases and J gave up 4 bases; unmatched junction bases: 4. The CDR3 sequence is CASSLLAGGRETQYF. The CDR3 DNA follows: TGTGCCAGCAGTTTGCTAGCGGGAGGCCGAGAGACCCAGTACTTC.

V and J are TRBV6-2 or TRBV6-3 and TRBJ2-5; no firm D call. V was clipped by 0 bases and J by 7 bases, with 12 bases between them. The CDR3 covers 14 residues. Germline V gives CDR1 MNHEY, CDR2 SVGEGT. Written as DNA, the CDR3 is TGTGCCAGCAGTTACTCGATGGAGTCGGGGACCCAGTACTTC. Encoded protein: CASSYSMESGTQYF.

This clonotype has a handful of counts. The chain joins TRBV7-2 to TRBJ2-3; D is unclear. The CDR3 length is 15 residues. The germline gives CDR1 SGHTA, CDR2 FQGNSA. The ends were cut back, 5 bases at V and 0 bases at J, with 12 bases in the middle. The CDR3 DNA is TGTGCCAGCAGCGAGGAAGCGACTAGCACAGATACGCAGTATTTT. Amino acids: CASSEEATSTDTQYF.

This clonotype was observed a few times. This chain joins TRBV5-1 and TRBJ2-5; no firm D call. This CDR3 is 15 amino acids long. Germline CDR1 SGHRS, CDR2 YFSETQ. Trimming removed 0 bases at V and 5 bases at J, with 14 bases between. The CDR3 spells CASSLDSTSVETQYF. Written as DNA, the CDR3 is TGCGCCAGCAGCTTGGATTCGACCTCCGTGGAGACCCAGTACTTC.

The table lists this clonotype with a few counts. V usage is TRBV27 and J usage is TRBJ2-2, with 8 bases matching TRBD1. CDR1 and CDR2 from the germline V gene are MNHEY and SMNVEV (reference sequence). The V and J ends lost 6 bases and 3 bases, in that order; junction bases with no gene match: 9. The CDR3 extends over 16 amino acids. CDR3 residues: CASSDSDRGDTGELFF. The CDR3 nucleotides read TGTGCCAGCAGCGATTCAGACAGGGGTGACACCGGGGAGCTGTTTTTT.